This TCR beta chain derives from a study of OX40 agonist ivuxolimab in advanced cancers. For the study in its entirety: The costimulatory receptor OX40 (CD134) was targeted by ivuxolimab, a fully human IgG2 agonistic monoclonal antibody. Intravenous ivuxolimab was administered to patients every 2 weeks at six dose levels: 0.01, 0.1, 0.3, 1.5, 3 and 10 mg/kg. Among the 52 dose-escalation patients, approximately 20 had hepatocellular carcinoma, roughly 15 melanoma, 9 renal cell carcinoma and 9 head and neck cancer. A male proportion of nearly 85% and a mean age of around 60 years, ranging from 23 to 79, were recorded for the dose-escalation cohort. Prior anti-PD-1, anti-PD-L1 or anti-CTLA-4 therapy was permitted, and checkpoint inhibitors had been received by around 39% of dose-escalation patients. Partial responses occurred in three dose-escalation patients, of whom one had hepatocellular carcinoma and two had cutaneous melanoma. The point of sequencing TCRbeta in the periphery was to test whether ivuxolimab changed TCR sequence diversity and drove clonal T-cell expansion. The monotherapy dose-escalation portion (N = 52 patients) of the phase I ivuxolimab trial is reported in the paper.

Broader findings and caveats from the paper: Low levels of normalized T-cell clonal expansion were also seen in some nonresponding patients. At doses of 0.1 to 3.0 mg/kg, clonal expansion of both CD4+ and CD8+ blood T cells was observed from baseline to week 6. The antigen specificity of the peripheral T cells that underwent clonal expansion was not determined. Partial responders in the 0.1-3.0 mg/kg groups had among the lowest normalized peripheral clonal expansion, especially among CD8+ T cells. On average, CD8+ T cells showed more expanded clones than CD4+ T cells after ivuxolimab.

V and J lose 5 bases and 3 bases, and a span of 11 bases separates them. The CDR3 has 13 amino acids, counting the end cysteine and phenylalanine. The CDR3 DNA has 39 bases and is translated from base 1. From the germline V gene, CDR1 is SGHTA and CDR2 is FQGTGA. Notes on this clone: There is no known antigen for this receptor. Per-nucleotide qualities are absent, and no much larger clonotype sits a single base away.

To sequence the TCRbeta CDR3 region, genomic DNA was isolated from the sorted cells. TCRbeta CDR3 regions were sequenced using the immunoSEQ Assay. TCRdb mirrors the immuneACCESS table, restricted to in-frame sequences. Some clones are absent from its copies; in checked studies, under half trace to an unresolved V gene, and the reason for the others is unknown. The table for this sample lists about 99,000 clones; about 96% of them were counted only once. Just over 2% of the sample belongs to the ten largest clones. The trial excluded patients who had a history of autoimmune disease or were on systemic immunosuppression. In every dose cohort, peripheral blood was drawn for TCR sequencing at baseline, cycle 4 day 1, and cycle 7 day 1. Samples were obtained from an open-label, multicenter, first-in-human phase I dose-escalation trial of ivuxolimab. The trial enrolled adults with locally advanced or metastatic head and neck squamous cell, hepatocellular, melanoma or renal cell carcinoma. CD4+ and CD8+ T cells were sorted separately from peripheral blood before TCR sequencing.

The rearranged chain carries TRBV7-3 and TRBJ2-7; TRBD2 could be the D gene, as 6 bases match. This sequence originates from an adult with an advanced solid tumor such as melanoma, head and neck, liver or kidney cancer. The sample was CD4+ or CD8+ T cells sorted from blood, taken in a trial of the OX40 agonist ivuxolimab. The CDR3 protein sequence reads: CASSGISGYEQYF. The DNA sequence is as follows: TGTGCCAGCAGCGGGATTAGCGGCTACGAGCAGTACTTC.